This T cell receptor (beta chain) was recovered during a study of T cells in Graves' hyperthyroidism and ophthalmopathy. With V trimmed by 5 bases and J by 2 bases, 8 bases remained unmatched. CDR3 length: 15 amino acids. Germline assignment: CDR1 SGHRS and CDR2 YFSETQ. Regions amplified from RNA transcripts were the TCR beta CDR3 regions. HTBI primers drove first-round RT-PCR of the TCR CDR3. MiXCR was run by TCRdb on the multiplex PCR reads, yielding one entry per CDR3 protein. This table holds about 400,000 distinct CDR3 sequences, about 13% found once. The sequence was obtained from a woman aged 18-29 years with Graves' hyperthyroidism. The V and J genes are TRBV5-1 and TRBJ2-7; 9 nucleotides agree with TRBD1. The sample was blood. This chain's CDR3 is CASSPSTGGPYEQYF. In nucleotides, the CDR3 is TGCGCCAGCAGTCCATCGACAGGGGGGCCCTACGAGCAGTACTTC.